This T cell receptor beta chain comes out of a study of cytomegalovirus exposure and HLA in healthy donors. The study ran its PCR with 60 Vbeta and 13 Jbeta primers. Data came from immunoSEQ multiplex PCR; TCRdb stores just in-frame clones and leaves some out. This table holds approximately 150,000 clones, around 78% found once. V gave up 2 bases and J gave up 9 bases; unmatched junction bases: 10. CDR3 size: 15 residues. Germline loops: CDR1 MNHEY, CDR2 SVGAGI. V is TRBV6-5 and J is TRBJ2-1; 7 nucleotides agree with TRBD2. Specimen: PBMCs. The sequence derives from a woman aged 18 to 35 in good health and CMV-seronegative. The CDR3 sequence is CASSYTGSRGVEQFF. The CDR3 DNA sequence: TGTGCCAGCAGTTACACCGGGAGCCGGGGGGTTGAGCAGTTCTTC.